These T cell receptor beta chains were read from a single sample in a study of technical replicates of blood from several donors. The assay was immunoSEQ multiplex PCR, and TCRdb's table has in-frame clones only and misses some. The sample has roughly 80,000 clones, 75% to 90% seen once. Specimen: T cells isolated from PBMCs. These TCRs come from a human donor in good health. The CDR3 runs from the conserved cysteine through the conserved F or W. Each record gives: J gene, clone size, V gene, D gene, CDR3 length, CDR3 DNA, CDR3 protein. A D gene is named only where the DNA matches it firmly. Clone sizes are given selectively: once, few, many, or a class where the clone is expanded.

>TRBJ2-1|once|TRBV7-8|TRBD2|16
TGTGCCAGCAGCTTAGGGGGTCTAGCGGGATACAATGAGCAGTTCTTC
CASSLGGLAGYNEQFF
>TRBJ2-1|NA|TRBV7-2|TRBD2|17
TGTGCCAGCAGCTTCATACCTGGGACTAGCGGGAGTAGTGAGCAGTTCTTC
CASSFIPGTSGSSEQFF
>TRBJ2-7|NA|TRBV10-3|TRBD1|14
TGTGCCATCACCGAAAGCCGGGACAGATACGAGCAGTACTTC
CAITESRDRYEQYF
>TRBJ2-7|NA|TRBV4-1|TRBD2|18
TGCGCCAGCAGCCAAAGGACTAGCGGGAGCCACGGGGCCTACGAGCAGTACTTC
CASSQRTSGSHGAYEQYF
>TRBJ1-2|NA|TRBV4-2|NA|10
TGTGCCAGCAGCCCCCGTAGGGGCCCCTTC
CASSPRRGPF
>TRBJ2-3|NA|TRBV4-3|TRBD2|16
TGCGCCAGCAGCCAAGGCCTAGCGGGAGCACGAGATACGCAGTATTTT
CASSQGLAGARDTQYF
>TRBJ1-1|NA|TRBV18|NA|16
TGTGCCAGCTCACTTCGTCGGGGGATCGCGGACACTGAAGCTTTCTTT
CASSLRRGIADTEAFF
>TRBJ1-5|NA|TRBV7-9|NA|13
TGTGCCAGCAGCTGGGAGTTCAATCAGCCCCAGCATTTT
CASSWEFNQPQHF
>TRBJ2-5|NA|TRBV7-9|NA|14
TGTGCCAGCAGCCCCACGGGAGTCCAAGAGACCCAGTACTTC
CASSPTGVQETQYF
>TRBJ1-1|NA|TRBV6-6|NA|14
TGTGCCAGCAGCGGCAGGGAAGGAACAACTGAAGCTTTCTTT
CASSGREGTTEAFF
>TRBJ2-5|NA|TRBV5-6|NA|16
TGTGCCAGCAGCTTGTTCTTTGGAGGGTCACAAGAGACCCAGTACTTC
CASSLFFGGSQETQYF
>TRBJ2-7|NA|TRBV5-6|TRBD1|14
TGTGCCAGCAGCTCCGGGACAGACGTCTCCGAGCAGTACTTC
CASSSGTDVSEQYF
>TRBJ2-7|NA|TRBV10-3|NA|13
TGTGCCATCAGTGACAGGGGCAACTACGAGCAGTACTTC
CAISDRGNYEQYF
>TRBJ2-7|NA|TRBV27|TRBD2|15
TGTGCCAGCAGTTTATCGAGGGAGGGCGGGCACGAGCAGTACTTC
CASSLSREGGHEQYF
>TRBJ2-7|NA|TRBV7-3|TRBD1|15
TGTGCCAGCAGCCGGACAGGGGGCTGGTTATCCGAGCAGTACTTC
CASSRTGGWLSEQYF
>TRBJ1-4|NA|TRBV28|TRBD1|15
TGTGCCAGCAGTCAGACAGGGGCCCCTAATGAAAAACTGTTTTTT
CASSQTGAPNEKLFF
>TRBJ1-2|NA|TRBV6-6|NA|13
TGTGCCAGCAGCCTAGGACAGTTCTATGGCTACACCTTC
CASSLGQFYGYTF
>TRBJ1-5|NA|TRBV19|NA|17
TGTGCCAGTAGTACCATCCTCACTACAGGGAGCAATCAGCCCCAGCATTTT
CASSTILTTGSNQPQHF
>TRBJ2-7|NA|TRBV5-6|TRBD1|15
TGTGCCAGCAGCTTGGAGACAGGGAGTAGAGTGGAGCAGTACTTC
CASSLETGSRVEQYF
>TRBJ2-3|NA|TRBV10-3|TRBD2|15
TGTGCCATCCGACGACTAGCGGGAGAGGGAGATACGCAGTATTTT
CAIRRLAGEGDTQYF
>TRBJ2-7|NA|TRBV27|TRBD1|15
TGTGCCAGCACTTACCTGACAGGGGGCACGAACGAGCAGTACTTC
CASTYLTGGTNEQYF
>TRBJ2-3|NA|TRBV11-2|TRBD2|16
TGTGCCAGCAGCCGCAGACTAGCGCTTAGCACAGATACGCAGTATTTT
CASSRRLALSTDTQYF